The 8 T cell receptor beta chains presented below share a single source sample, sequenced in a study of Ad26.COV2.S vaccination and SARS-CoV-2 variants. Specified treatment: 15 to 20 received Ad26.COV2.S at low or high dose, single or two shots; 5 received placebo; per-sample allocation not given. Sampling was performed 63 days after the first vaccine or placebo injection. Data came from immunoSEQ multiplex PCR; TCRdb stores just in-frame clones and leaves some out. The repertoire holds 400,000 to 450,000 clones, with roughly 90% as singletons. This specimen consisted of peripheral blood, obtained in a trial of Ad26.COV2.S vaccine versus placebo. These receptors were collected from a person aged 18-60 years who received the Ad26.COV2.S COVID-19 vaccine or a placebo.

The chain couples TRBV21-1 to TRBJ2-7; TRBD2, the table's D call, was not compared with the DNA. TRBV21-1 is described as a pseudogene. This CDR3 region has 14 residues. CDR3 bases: TGTGCCAGCAGCTTCACTAGCCCGCGCTACGAGCAGTACTTC. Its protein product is CASSFTSPRYEQYF.

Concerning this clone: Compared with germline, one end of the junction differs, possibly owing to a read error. The CDR3 sequence is CASSLVFSGTETQYF. CDR3 nucleotide sequence: TGTGCTAGCAGCTTAGTTTTTAGCGGGACGGAGACCCAGTACTTC. The chain carries TRBV7-7 and TRBJ2-5; 8 positions agree with TRBD2. The length of the CDR3 is 15 residues. CDR1 and CDR2 (germline): SSHAT, FNYEAQ (reference sequence).

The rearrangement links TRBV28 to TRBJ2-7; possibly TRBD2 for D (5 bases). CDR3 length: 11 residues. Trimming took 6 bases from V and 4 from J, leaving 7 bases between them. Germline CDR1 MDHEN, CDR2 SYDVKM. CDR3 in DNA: TGTGCCAGCAGCTGGGAGTACGAGCAGTACTTC. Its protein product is CASSWEYEQYF.

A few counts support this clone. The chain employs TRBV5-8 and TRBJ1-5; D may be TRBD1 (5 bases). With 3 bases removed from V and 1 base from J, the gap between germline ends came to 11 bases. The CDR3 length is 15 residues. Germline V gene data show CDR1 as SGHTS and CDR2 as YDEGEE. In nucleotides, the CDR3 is TGTGCCAGCAGCTCATGGACACCGAGCAATCAGCCCCAGCATTTT. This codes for CASSSWTPSNQPQHF.

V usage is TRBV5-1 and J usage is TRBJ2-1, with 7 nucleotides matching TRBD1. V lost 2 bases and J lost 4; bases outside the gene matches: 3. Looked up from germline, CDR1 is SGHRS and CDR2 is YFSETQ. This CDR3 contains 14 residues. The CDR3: CASSFDREYNEQFF. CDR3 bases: TGCGCCAGCAGCTTCGACAGGGAGTACAATGAGCAGTTCTTC.

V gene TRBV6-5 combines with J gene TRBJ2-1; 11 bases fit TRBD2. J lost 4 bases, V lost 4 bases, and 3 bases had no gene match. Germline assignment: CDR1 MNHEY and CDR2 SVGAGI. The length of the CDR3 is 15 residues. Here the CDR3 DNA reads TGTGCCAGCAGTTTAAGGACTAGCGGGTACAATGAGCAGTTCTTC. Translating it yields CASSLRTSGYNEQFF.

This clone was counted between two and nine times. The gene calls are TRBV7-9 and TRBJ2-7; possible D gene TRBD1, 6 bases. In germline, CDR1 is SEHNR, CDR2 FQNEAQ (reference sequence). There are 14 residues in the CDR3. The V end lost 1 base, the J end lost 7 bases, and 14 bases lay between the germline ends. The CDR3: CASSLGAGAREQYF. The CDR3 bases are TGTGCCAGCAGCTTAGGGGCAGGGGCACGGGAGCAGTACTTC.

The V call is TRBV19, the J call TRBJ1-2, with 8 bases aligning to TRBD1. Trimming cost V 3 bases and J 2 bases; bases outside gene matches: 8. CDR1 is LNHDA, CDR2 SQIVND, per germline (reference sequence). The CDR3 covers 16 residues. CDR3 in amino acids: CASSIGQGATNYGYTF. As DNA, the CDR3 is TGTGCCAGTAGTATTGGGCAGGGGGCCACCAACTATGGCTACACCTTC.